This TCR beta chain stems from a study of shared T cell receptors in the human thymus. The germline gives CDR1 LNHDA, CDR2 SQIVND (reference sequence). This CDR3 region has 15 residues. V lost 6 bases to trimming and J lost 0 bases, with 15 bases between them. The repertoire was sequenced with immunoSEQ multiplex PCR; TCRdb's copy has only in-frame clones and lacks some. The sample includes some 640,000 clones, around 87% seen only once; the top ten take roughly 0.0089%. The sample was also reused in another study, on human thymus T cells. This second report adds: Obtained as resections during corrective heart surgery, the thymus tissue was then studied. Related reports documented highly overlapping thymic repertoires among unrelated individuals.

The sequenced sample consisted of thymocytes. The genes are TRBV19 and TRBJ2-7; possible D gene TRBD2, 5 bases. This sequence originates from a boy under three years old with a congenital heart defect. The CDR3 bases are TGTGCCAGTAGCGATAGCGAGCCCTCCTCCTACGAGCAGTACTTC. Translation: CASSDSEPSSYEQYF.